Listed below are T cell receptor beta chains from one sample, sequenced in a study of shared clonotypes between healthy human individuals. Only in-frame clones appear in the TCRdb table, and some are missing; sequencing was by immunoSEQ multiplex PCR. The sample lists hundreds of thousands of clones; 55% to 85% were seen once. The sample consisted of memory CD4+ T cells sorted from blood. The receptors were gathered from a woman in her twenties or thirties in good health. The CDR3 runs from the conserved cysteine through the conserved F or W. The D gene is left open where the match is weak. Rows may omit the clone size; those that give it use once, few, many or a size class.

clone size	V gene	D gene	J gene	CDR3 protein	CDR3 DNA
many	TRBV25-1	NA	TRBJ2-3	CASTQGVDTQYF	TGTGCCAGTACACAAGGGGTGGATACGCAGTATTTT
NA	TRBV10-3	TRBD2	TRBJ2-7	CASSRTSGRISVYEQYF	TGTGCCTCTAGCCGTACTAGCGGGAGAATAAGCGTCTACGAGCAGTACTTC
NA	TRBV2	TRBD1	TRBJ2-7	CASTTGTGSYEQYF	TGTGCCAGCACGACCGGGACAGGTTCCTACGAGCAGTACTTC
NA	TRBV6-5	NA	TRBJ2-2	CASSYSGKDTGELFF	TGTGCCAGCAGTTACTCGGGGAAGGACACCGGGGAGCTGTTTTTT
NA	TRBV5-1	TRBD2	TRBJ2-1	CASSLLGLAGGSSYNEQFF	TGCGCCAGCAGTCTTTTAGGACTAGCGGGAGGGAGCTCCTACAATGAGCAGTTCTTC
NA	TRBV28	TRBD1	TRBJ1-2	CASSSPGTGGEGYTF	TGTGCCAGCAGTTCCCCCGGGACAGGGGGCGAAGGCTACACCTTC
NA	TRBV29-1	NA	TRBJ2-4	CSVEVSTADIQYF	TGCAGCGTTGAAGTCTCTACAGCGGACATTCAGTACTTC
once	TRBV7-8	TRBD2	TRBJ2-5	CASSTSGQETQYF	TGTGCCAGCAGCACTAGCGGCCAAGAGACCCAGTACTTC
NA	TRBV6-5	NA	TRBJ2-3	CASSLLAPDTQYF	TGTGCCAGCAGCCTACTGGCGCCAGATACGCAGTATTTT
NA	TRBV10-3	NA	TRBJ1-3	CAILRDSGNTIYF	TGTGCCATCCTACGGGACTCTGGAAACACCATATATTTT
NA	TRBV18	TRBD1	TRBJ2-7	CASSPNRYRDSYEQYF	TGTGCCAGCTCACCAAACAGGTACAGGGACAGCTACGAGCAGTACTTC
once	TRBV6-1	TRBD2	TRBJ2-1	CASRGLAGSGNEQFF	TGTGCCAGCAGAGGACTAGCGGGAAGCGGGAATGAGCAGTTCTTC
NA	TRBV11-2	NA	TRBJ2-7	CASSLPMDPYEQYF	TGTGCCAGCAGCTTACCTATGGACCCCTACGAGCAGTACTTC
few	TRBV2	NA	TRBJ1-1	CASSADVGTHLAFF	TGTGCCAGCAGTGCCGATGTGGGGACACACTTGGCTTTCTTT
NA	TRBV29-1	TRBD2	TRBJ2-3	CSVDRAGVGDTQYF	TGCAGCGTTGATCGAGCGGGAGTAGGAGATACGCAGTATTTT
NA	TRBV11-2	NA	TRBJ2-7	CASSFVPGAQGEQYF	TGTGCCAGCAGCTTCGTACCCGGGGCCCAGGGCGAGCAGTACTTC
NA	TRBV15	NA	TRBJ2-3	CATSSHPKGGDTQYF	TGTGCCACCAGCAGTCACCCCAAAGGGGGAGATACGCAGTATTTT
NA	TRBV30	NA	TRBJ2-2	CACGGGGLIGELFF	TGTGCCTGTGGCGGGGGCGGTCTTATCGGGGAGCTGTTTTTT
NA	TRBV6-6	NA	TRBJ1-1	CASSPAPGTEAFF	TGTGCCAGCAGCCCAGCCCCGGGGACTGAAGCTTTCTTT
NA	TRBV28	NA	TRBJ2-7	CASSEHAYEQYF	TGTGCCAGCAGCGAGCATGCCTACGAGCAGTACTTC
NA	TRBV28	TRBD1	TRBJ2-7	CASRRGQGAGEQYF	TGTGCCAGCAGAAGGGGACAGGGGGCTGGCGAGCAGTACTTC
NA	TRBV5-1	TRBD1	TRBJ1-5	CASSIGTGNSNQPQHF	TGCGCCAGCAGCATCGGGACAGGCAATAGCAATCAGCCCCAGCATTTT
NA	TRBV7-2	NA	TRBJ1-6	CASSLALRDNSPLHF	TGTGCCAGCAGCTTAGCTCTTCGGGATAATTCACCCCTCCACTTT
NA	TRBV5-4	NA	TRBJ1-5	CASSLWGAGQPQHF	TGTGCCAGCAGCTTGTGGGGGGCAGGTCAGCCCCAGCATTTT
NA	TRBV5-1	TRBD2	TRBJ2-2	CASSLGASGKFANTGELFF	TGCGCCAGCAGCTTGGGGGCTAGCGGAAAGTTCGCGAACACCGGGGAGCTGTTTTTT
NA	TRBV11-2	NA	TRBJ1-1	CASSSQRVLNTEAFF	TGTGCCAGCAGCTCGCAACGGGTCTTGAACACTGAAGCTTTCTTT
few	TRBV7-3	NA	TRBJ1-1	CASSLEGTDTEAFF	TGTGCCAGCAGCTTAGAAGGGACTGACACTGAAGCTTTCTTT
few	TRBV2	TRBD1	TRBJ1-2	CASSERETGGGYTF	TGTGCCAGCAGTGAAAGGGAGACAGGGGGCGGCTACACCTTC
NA	TRBV10-2	NA	TRBJ2-7	CASSEFVGGHSYEQYF	TGCGCCAGCAGTGAGTTCGTGGGGGGACACTCCTACGAGCAGTACTTC
NA	TRBV6-1	NA	TRBJ1-2	CASHNVAGEVYGYTF	TGTGCCAGCCATAATGTGGCAGGGGAGGTCTATGGCTACACCTTC
NA	TRBV7-9	NA	TRBJ2-7	CASSHSTIQYF	TGTGCCAGCAGCCACTCCACAATTCAGTACTTC
few	TRBV30	NA	TRBJ2-7	CAWSTGSYEQYF	TGTGCCTGGAGTACAGGCTCCTACGAGCAGTACTTC
NA	TRBV4-2	TRBD2	TRBJ2-1	CASSQKGLAGPYNEQFF	TGTGCCAGCAGCCAAAAGGGACTAGCGGGCCCCTACAATGAGCAGTTCTTC
NA	TRBV10-3	TRBD2	TRBJ2-2	CAISGTSGRFWRPGELFF	TGTGCCATCAGTGGGACTAGCGGGAGGTTCTGGCGCCCCGGGGAGCTGTTTTTT
NA	TRBV18	NA	TRBJ2-1	CASQGSHEQFF	TGTGCCAGCCAAGGGTCTCATGAGCAGTTCTTC
NA	TRBV7-2	TRBD1	TRBJ2-7	CASVHRTGIDYEQYF	TGTGCCAGCGTCCACCGGACAGGTATAGACTACGAGCAGTACTTC
few	TRBV19	NA	TRBJ1-2	CASSMSTGPYYGYTF	TGTGCCAGTAGTATGTCGACAGGACCATACTATGGCTACACCTTC
few	TRBV11-2	NA	TRBJ2-1	CASSLIDEQFF	TGTGCCAGCAGCTTGATAGATGAGCAGTTCTTC
once	TRBV5-1	TRBD1	TRBJ2-7	CASSLAWDRAHEQYF	TGCGCCAGCAGCTTGGCCTGGGACAGGGCCCACGAGCAGTACTTC
NA	TRBV2	NA	TRBJ2-5	CASSVRLQETQYF	TGTGCCAGCAGTGTTCGTCTCCAAGAGACCCAGTACTTC
NA	TRBV23-1	NA	TRBJ1-1	CASSHPTNTEAFF	TGCGCCAGCAGTCACCCGACGAACACTGAAGCTTTCTTT
NA	TRBV11-2	NA	TRBJ1-1	CASAGAKVRTEAFF	TGTGCCAGCGCGGGGGCCAAAGTGCGGACTGAAGCTTTCTTT
NA	TRBV9	TRBD2	TRBJ2-1	CASSVVGSGRPLGEQFF	TGTGCCAGCAGCGTAGTGGGTAGCGGGAGGCCCCTGGGTGAGCAGTTCTTC
NA	TRBV28	TRBD1	TRBJ1-5	CATLTGGRQPQHF	TGTGCCACGTTGACAGGGGGCAGACAGCCCCAGCATTTT
NA	TRBV6-5	NA	TRBJ2-3	CASSGRRDTQYF	TGTGCCAGCAGTGGCCGCCGCGATACGCAGTATTTT
NA	TRBV30	NA	TRBJ2-2	CAWRKDTNTGELFF	TGTGCCTGGAGGAAGGACACGAACACCGGGGAGCTGTTTTTT
once	TRBV6-6	TRBD2	TRBJ2-3	CASSSQTSGSGTQYF	TGTGCCAGCAGTTCCCAGACTAGCGGGAGCGGGACGCAGTATTTT
NA	TRBV2	TRBD2	TRBJ2-7	CASSESSGRVYEQYF	TGTGCCAGCAGTGAGTCTAGCGGGAGAGTATACGAGCAGTACTTC
NA	TRBV5-6	NA	TRBJ1-4	CASSLEDRDKEEKLFF	TGTGCCAGCAGCTTGGAAGACCGGGACAAAGAAGAAAAACTGTTTTTT